In its sample, the clone carrying this T cell receptor (beta chain) was seen a few times. Its antigen is still unknown. TCRdb passed the 5' RACE reads through MiXCR, listing each CDR3 protein once. The sample lists about 190,000 distinct CDR3 sequences, about 16% seen once, with 40% in the top ten. This record comes from a study of identical twins. Overall study findings and caveats: Abundant beta clonotypes from cord blood had fewer insertions, unlike memory repertoires, which showed none.

V dropped 4 bases and J dropped 1; count of bases not matched to a gene: 8. The germline gives CDR1 SGHAT, CDR2 FQDESV (reference sequence). CDR3 length: 18 residues. This same sample was also part of a study on T cells expressing NK-cell markers.

Sequencing used CD8+ T cells sorted from blood. The TCR originated in a woman in her late teens or twenties in good health. The chain has TRBV11-1 and TRBJ2-1; 12 bases are a match to TRBD2. CDR3: CASSSPLAGGASYNEQFF. The CDR3 DNA is TGTGCCAGCAGCTCACCTCTAGCGGGAGGGGCTTCCTACAATGAGCAGTTCTTC.